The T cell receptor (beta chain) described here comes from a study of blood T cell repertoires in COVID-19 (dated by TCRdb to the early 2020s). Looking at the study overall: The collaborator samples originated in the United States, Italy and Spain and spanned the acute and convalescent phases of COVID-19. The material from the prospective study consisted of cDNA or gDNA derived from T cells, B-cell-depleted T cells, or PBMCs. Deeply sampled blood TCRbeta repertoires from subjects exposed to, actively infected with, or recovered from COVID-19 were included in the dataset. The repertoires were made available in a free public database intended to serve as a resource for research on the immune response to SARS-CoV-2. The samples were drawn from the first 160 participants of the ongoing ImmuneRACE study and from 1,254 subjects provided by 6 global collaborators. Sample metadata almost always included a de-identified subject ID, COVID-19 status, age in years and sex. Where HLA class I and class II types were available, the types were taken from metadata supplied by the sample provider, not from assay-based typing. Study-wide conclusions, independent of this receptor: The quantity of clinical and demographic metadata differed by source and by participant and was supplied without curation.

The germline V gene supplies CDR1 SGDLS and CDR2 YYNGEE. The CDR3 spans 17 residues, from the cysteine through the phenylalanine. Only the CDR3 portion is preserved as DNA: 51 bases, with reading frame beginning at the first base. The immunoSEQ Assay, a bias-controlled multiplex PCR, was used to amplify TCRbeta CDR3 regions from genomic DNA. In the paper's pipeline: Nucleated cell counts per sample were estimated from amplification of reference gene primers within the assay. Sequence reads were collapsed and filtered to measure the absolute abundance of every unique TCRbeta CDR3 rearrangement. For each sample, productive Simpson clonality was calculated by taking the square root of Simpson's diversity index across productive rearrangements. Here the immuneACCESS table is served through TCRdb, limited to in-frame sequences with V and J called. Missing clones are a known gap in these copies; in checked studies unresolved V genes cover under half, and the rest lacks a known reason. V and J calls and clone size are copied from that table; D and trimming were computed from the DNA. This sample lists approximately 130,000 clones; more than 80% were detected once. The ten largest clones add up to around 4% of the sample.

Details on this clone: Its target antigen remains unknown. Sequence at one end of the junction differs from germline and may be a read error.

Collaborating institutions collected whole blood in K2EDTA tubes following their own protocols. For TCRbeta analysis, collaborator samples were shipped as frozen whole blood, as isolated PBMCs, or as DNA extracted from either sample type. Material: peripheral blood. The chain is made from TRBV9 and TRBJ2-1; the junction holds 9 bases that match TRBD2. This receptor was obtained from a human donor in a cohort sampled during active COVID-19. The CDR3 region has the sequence CPSSVDGGGASYNEQFF. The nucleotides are TGTCCCAGCAGCGTAGACGGCGGGGGGGCTTCCTACAATGAGCAGTTCTTC. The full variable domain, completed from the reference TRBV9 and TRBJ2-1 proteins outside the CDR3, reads DSGVTQTPKHLITATGQRVTLRCSPRSGDLSVYWYQQSLDQGLQFLIQYYNGEERAKGNILERFSAQQFPDLHSELNLSSLELGDSALYFCPSSVDGGGASYNEQFFGPGTRLTVL.